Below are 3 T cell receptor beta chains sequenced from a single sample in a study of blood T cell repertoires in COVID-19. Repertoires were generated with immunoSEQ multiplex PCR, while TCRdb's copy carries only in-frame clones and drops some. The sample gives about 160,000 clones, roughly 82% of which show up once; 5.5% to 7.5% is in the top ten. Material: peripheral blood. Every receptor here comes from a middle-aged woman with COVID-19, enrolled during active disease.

CDR3 loop: CASSPHLKQETQYF. The DNA of the CDR3 is TGCGCCAGCAGCCCACACCTTAAACAAGAGACCCAGTACTTC. This rearrangement joins TRBV5-1 to TRBJ2-5; no clear D gene. Germline-derived CDR1 and CDR2 are SGHRS and YFSETQ. The CDR3 length is 14 residues. V lost 4 bases and J lost 2, with 12 bases in between. Together with reference TRBV5-1 and TRBJ2-5, the CDR3 gives the full variable domain: KAGVTQTPRYLIKTRGQQVTLSCSPISGHRSVSWYQQTPGQGLQFLFEYFSETQRNKGNFPGRFSGRQFSNSRSEMNVSTLELGDSALYLCASSPHLKQETQYFGPGTRLLVL.

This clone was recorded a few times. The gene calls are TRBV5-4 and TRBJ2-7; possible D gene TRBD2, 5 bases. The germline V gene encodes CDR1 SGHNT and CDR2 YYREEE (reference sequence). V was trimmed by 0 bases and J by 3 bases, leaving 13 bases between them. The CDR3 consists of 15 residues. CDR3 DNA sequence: TGTGCCAGCAGCTTGGAACCGAGGGCTGGCTACGAGCAGTACTTC. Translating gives CASSLEPRAGYEQYF. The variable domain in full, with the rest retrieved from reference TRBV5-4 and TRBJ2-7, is ETGVTQSPTHLIKTRGQQVTLRCSSQSGHNTVSWYQQALGQGPQFIFQYYREEENGRGNFPPRFSGLQFPNYSSELNVNALELDDSALYLCASSLEPRAGYEQYFGPGTRLTVT.

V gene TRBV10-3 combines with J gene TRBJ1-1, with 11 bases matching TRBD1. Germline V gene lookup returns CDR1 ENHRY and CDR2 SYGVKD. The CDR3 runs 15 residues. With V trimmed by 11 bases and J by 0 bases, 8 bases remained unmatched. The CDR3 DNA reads TGTGCCGTCCGGGACAGGGGGGCCATGAACACTGAAGCTTTCTTT. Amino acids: CAVRDRGAMNTEAFF.